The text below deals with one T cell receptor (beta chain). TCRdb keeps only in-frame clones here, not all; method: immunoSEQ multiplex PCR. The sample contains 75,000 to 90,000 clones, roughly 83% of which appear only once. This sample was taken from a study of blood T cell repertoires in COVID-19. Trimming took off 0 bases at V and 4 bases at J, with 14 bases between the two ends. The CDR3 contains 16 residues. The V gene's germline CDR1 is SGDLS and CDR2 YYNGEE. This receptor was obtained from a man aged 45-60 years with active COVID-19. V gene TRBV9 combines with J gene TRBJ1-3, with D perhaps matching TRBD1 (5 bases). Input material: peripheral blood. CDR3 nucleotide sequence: TGTGCCAGCAGCGTAGCGCGCAGGGAAGGGGGAAACACCATATATTTT. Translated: CASSVARREGGNTIYF. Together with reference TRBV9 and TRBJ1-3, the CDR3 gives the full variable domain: DSGVTQTPKHLITATGQRVTLRCSPRSGDLSVYWYQQSLDQGLQFLIQYYNGEERAKGNILERFSAQQFPDLHSELNLSSLELGDSALYFCASSVARREGGNTIYFGEGSWLTVV.